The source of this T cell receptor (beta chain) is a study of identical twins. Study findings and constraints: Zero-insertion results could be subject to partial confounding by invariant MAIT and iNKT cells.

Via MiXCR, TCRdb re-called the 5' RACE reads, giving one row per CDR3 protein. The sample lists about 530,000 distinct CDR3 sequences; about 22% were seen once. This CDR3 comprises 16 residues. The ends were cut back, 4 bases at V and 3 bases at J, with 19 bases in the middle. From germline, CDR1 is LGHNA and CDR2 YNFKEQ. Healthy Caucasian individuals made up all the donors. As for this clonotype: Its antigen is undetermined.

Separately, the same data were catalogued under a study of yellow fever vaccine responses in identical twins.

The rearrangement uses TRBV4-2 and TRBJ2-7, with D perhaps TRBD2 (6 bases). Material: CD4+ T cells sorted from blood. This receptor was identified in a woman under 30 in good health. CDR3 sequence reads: CASSLSVSSAFYEQYF. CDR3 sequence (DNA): TGTGCCAGCAGCCTCTCCGTTTCTAGCGCCTTCTACGAGCAGTACTTC.